The 30 T cell receptor beta chains below come from one sample, sequenced in a study of blood T cell repertoires in COVID-19. The repertoire was sequenced with immunoSEQ multiplex PCR; TCRdb's copy has only in-frame clones and lacks some. The table shows about 18,000 clones, with around 80% occurring only once. The sample consisted of peripheral blood. These TCRs come from a man aged 80 or over with acute or convalescent COVID-19.

This rearrangement joins TRBV3-1 (or the pseudogene TRBV3-2) to TRBJ1-2; 11 bases are shared with TRBD1. V lost 8 bases, J lost 4 bases, and 15 bases stayed unmatched. CDR1 and CDR2 from the germline V gene are LGHDT and YNNKEL (reference sequence). The CDR3 runs 17 residues. The CDR3 DNA sequence: TGTGCCAGCGGAAGAATAGGGACAGGGGGAGCGGGCTATGGCTACACCTTC. Its translation is CASGRIGTGGAGYGYTF.

This rearrangement joins TRBV7-2 to TRBJ2-1, with 9 bases that match TRBD2. Trimming cost V 1 base and J 0 bases; bases outside gene matches: 7. The length of the CDR3 is 18 residues. Per the germline V gene, CDR1 is SGHTA and CDR2 is FQGNSA. CDR3 residues: CASSLVGGGASSYNEQFF. The CDR3 coding sequence is TGTGCCAGCAGCTTAGTTGGCGGGGGGGCTAGCTCCTACAATGAGCAGTTCTTC.

The rearrangement links TRBV5-8 to TRBJ2-7, with a tentative D call TRBD2 (5 bases). The CDR3 sequence is 14 residues long. Trimming cost V 6 bases and J 0 bases, with 13 bases left between them. CDR1 is SGHTS and CDR2 is YDEGEE in the germline V gene. CDR3 bases: TGTGCCAGCACCCCGAGTGGGAGCTCCTACGAGCAGTACTTC. Its protein product is CASTPSGSSYEQYF.

The chain combines TRBV7-2 with TRBJ2-7, with 10 bases aligning to TRBD2. V shed 5 bases and J 4 bases; nucleotides not matched to a gene: 8. This CDR3 has 15 amino acids. Germline V gene sequence: CDR1 SGHTA, CDR2 FQGNSA. The CDR3 nucleotides read TGTGCCAGCAGCCCGGCTAGCGGGGGACAATACGAGCAGTACTTC. Its translation: CASSPASGGQYEQYF.

The V call is TRBV7-2, the J call TRBJ2-5; tentative D call: TRBD1 (5 bases). V was cut by 0 bases and J by 5 bases, with 10 bases left in between. CDR1 is SGHTA, CDR2 FQGNSA, per germline. The CDR3 has 14 residues. CDR3 DNA sequence: TGTGCCAGCAGCTTAGCTGGGCGACAGGAGACCCAGTACTTC. Translating gives CASSLAGRQETQYF.

In this sample, this clone turned up once. The genes are TRBV2 and TRBJ1-6, with TRBD1 matching 7 bases. In germline, CDR1 is SNHLY, CDR2 FYNNEI. The V and J ends lost 8 bases and 5 bases, in that order; junction bases with no gene match: 3. The CDR3 sequence is 13 residues long. In nucleotides, the CDR3 is TGTGCCAGCGAGGGGACAGATAATTCACCCCTCCACTTT. Encoded protein: CASEGTDNSPLHF.

The V and J genes are TRBV2 and TRBJ1-5, with 10 bases matching TRBD1. This CDR3 is 15 amino acids long. Germline loops: CDR1 SNHLY, CDR2 FYNNEI. The junction had 8 bases not matched to a gene; V was cut back by 6 bases and J by 6 bases. CDR3 residues: CASRQTGGAGQPQHF. Written as DNA, the CDR3 is TGTGCCAGCAGACAGACAGGGGGCGCGGGTCAGCCCCAGCATTTT.

The V gene is TRBV5-6, the J gene TRBJ1-1; weak D call: TRBD1 (5 bases). Per the germline V gene, CDR1 is SGHDT and CDR2 is YYEEEE. V lost 1 base and J 6 bases, leaving 13 bases between the germline ends. The CDR3 has 14 amino acids. This CDR3 is CASSLRRQGAEAFF. The CDR3 nucleotides read TGTGCCAGCAGCTTGCGGCGTCAGGGCGCTGAAGCTTTCTTT.

The J gene is TRBJ2-3, the V gene TRBV7-2, with 9 positions matching TRBD2. This CDR3 comprises 16 residues. The V gene's germline CDR1 is SGHTA and CDR2 FQGNSA. V trimming: 5 bases; J trimming: 1 base; junction bases outside the gene matches: 7. The CDR3 bases are TGTGCCAGCAGCCCGAGCGGGGGGCCGGGCACAGATACGCAGTATTTT. Protein sequence: CASSPSGGPGTDTQYF.

This clone is classed as medium-sized. The chain joins TRBV11-2 to TRBJ2-3, with a weak D call TRBD2 (5 bases). V lost 0 bases, J lost 1 base, and 8 bases lay in between. The CDR3 contains 15 residues. Germline-derived CDR1 and CDR2 are SGHAT and FQNNGV. CDR3 sequence reads: CASSLDSAGTDTQYF. The CDR3 region has the DNA TGTGCCAGCAGCTTAGATAGCGCTGGCACAGATACGCAGTATTTT.

The chain joins TRBV18 to TRBJ2-2, with 10 positions matching TRBD1. The CDR3 is made up of 16 amino acids. Germline assignment: CDR1 KGHSH and CDR2 LQKENI. The J segment lost 5 bases and the V segment lost 4 bases, leaving 7 bases of the junction unmatched. The CDR3 reads CASSRDRGRKTGELFF. The CDR3 DNA reads TGTGCCAGCTCACGTGACAGGGGGCGGAAGACCGGGGAGCTGTTTTTT.

This clone was counted only a few times. V usage is TRBV28 and J usage is TRBJ1-5, with D perhaps TRBD1 (5 bases). V was trimmed by 8 bases and J by 7 bases, leaving 15 bases between them. The CDR3 consists of 13 residues. Germline loops: CDR1 MDHEN, CDR2 SYDVKM. As DNA, the CDR3 is TGTGCCAGCGGACCCGGGGGACTACAGCCCCAGCATTTT. As protein: CASGPGGLQPQHF.

This sequence joins TRBV5-4 and TRBJ1-5; weak D call: TRBD1 (6 bases). CDR1 and CDR2 from the germline V gene are SGHNT and YYREEE (reference sequence). V was shortened by 0 bases and J by 3 bases, with 10 bases between the two germline ends. The CDR3 is made up of 15 amino acids. CDR3 sequence reads: CASSLEGQPNQPQHF. The CDR3 DNA follows: TGTGCCAGCAGCTTGGAGGGACAACCCAATCAGCCCCAGCATTTT.

The chain employs TRBV6-5 and TRBJ1-5; TRBD1 matches at 7 bases. The V gene end was trimmed by 0 bases and the J gene end by 6 bases; junction bases not matched to a gene: 5. Germline V gives CDR1 MNHEY, CDR2 SVGAGI. CDR3 size: 15 residues. The DNA for the CDR3 is TGTGCCAGCAGTTACTCATATGACAGGGTTCAGCCCCAGCATTTT. Translated: CASSYSYDRVQPQHF.

The chain carries TRBV7-2 and TRBJ2-1, with TRBD2 matching over 9 bases. Trimming took 0 bases from V and 7 from J; bases not matched to a gene: 4. CDR1 is SGHTA and CDR2 is FQGNSA in the germline V gene. The CDR3 length is 15 residues. In DNA, the CDR3 is TGTGCCAGCAGCTTAGCTCTAGCGGGGATAAATGAGCAGTTCTTC. Encoded protein: CASSLALAGINEQFF.

The rearrangement joins TRBV10-2 to TRBJ2-3, with 11 bases aligning to TRBD1. The CDR3 consists of 16 residues. CDR1 WSHSY and CDR2 SAAADI come from the germline V gene. J gave up 8 bases and V 2 bases, and 9 bases lay outside the gene matches. DNA for the CDR3: TGCGCCAGCAGTGAGCCTCGGACAGGGGGCACGGTTACGCAGTATTTT. Protein: CASSEPRTGGTVTQYF.

J is TRBJ1-4 and V is TRBV7-2, with 10 positions matching TRBD1. The V gene end was trimmed by 5 bases and the J gene end by 5 bases; junction bases not matched to a gene: 2. The CDR3 consists of 14 residues. CDR1 is SGHTA and CDR2 is FQGNSA in the germline V gene. The CDR3 loop is CASSLGQGNEKLFF. The CDR3, as DNA: TGTGCCAGCAGCCTGGGACAGGGGAATGAAAAACTGTTTTTT.

This chain uses TRBV7-2 with TRBJ2-7, with 9 bases matching TRBD1. V was clipped by 4 bases and J by 7 bases; unmatched bases: 8. The germline V gene encodes CDR1 SGHTA and CDR2 FQGNSA. The CDR3 contains 14 residues. CDR3 sequence: CASSYNRGLEEQYF. The CDR3 coding sequence is TGTGCCAGCAGCTACAACAGGGGGCTAGAAGAGCAGTACTTC.

The V call is TRBV7-6, the J call TRBJ2-2, with 8 bases aligning to TRBD2. The germline CDR1 and CDR2 sequences are SGHVS and FNYEAQ. The CDR3 is made up of 16 amino acids. The V gene end was trimmed by 5 bases and the J gene end by 0 bases; junction bases not matched to a gene: 5. The CDR3 spells CASSPSGGTNTGELFF. The CDR3 nucleotides are TGTGCCAGCAGCCCGTCGGGGGGGACGAACACCGGGGAGCTGTTTTTT.

The sample holds a few counts of this clone. The gene calls are TRBV2 and TRBJ2-1, with 10 bases matching TRBD2. Germline-derived CDR1 and CDR2 are SNHLY and FYNNEI. The CDR3 runs to 16 residues. V lost 7 bases and J lost 7; bases outside the gene matches: 13. CDR3 sequence (DNA): TGTGCCAGCACCGCATCGACTAGCGGGCTAGTAAATGAGCAGTTCTTC. Amino acid sequence: CASTASTSGLVNEQFF.

The chain's CDR3 is CASSDIFSDRGDSPLHF. In nucleotides, the CDR3 is TGTGCCAGCTCCGACATTTTTTCGGACAGGGGTGATTCACCCCTCCACTTT. The chain combines TRBV18 with TRBJ1-6; 9 bases are a match to TRBD1. The CDR3 extends over 17 amino acids. After removal of 6 bases from V and 8 bases from J, the junction contained 14 bases not matched to a gene. The germline CDR1 and CDR2 sequences are KGHSH and LQKENI.

This clone is a singleton in its sample. The J gene is TRBJ1-1, the V gene TRBV7-3; D uncertain. The CDR3 loop spans 14 amino acids. Germline V gene data show CDR1 as SGHTA and CDR2 as FQGTGA. Trimming removed 1 base at V and 1 base at J, with 7 bases between. Here the CDR3 reads CASSLSAGNTEAFF. CDR3 DNA sequence: TGTGCCAGCAGCTTAAGCGCAGGGAACACTGAAGCTTTCTTT.

The chain uses TRBV19 and TRBJ1-1, with D perhaps TRBD1 (5 bases). The germline V gene encodes CDR1 LNHDA and CDR2 SQIVND (reference sequence). This CDR3 has 16 amino acids. V dropped 0 bases and J dropped 0 bases, with 11 bases sitting between them. CDR3 sequence reads: CASSIDPLQVNTEAFF. The CDR3 region has the DNA TGTGCCAGTAGTATAGATCCCCTACAGGTGAACACTGAAGCTTTCTTT.

This rearrangement joins TRBV2 to TRBJ1-5, with a possible D match to TRBD1 (6 bases). Germline CDR1 and CDR2: SNHLY and FYNNEI. V dropped 6 bases and J dropped 7 bases, with 13 bases sitting between them. The CDR3 has 13 residues. The CDR3 sequence: CASRGGPGQPQHF. The CDR3 nucleotides are TGTGCCAGCAGGGGGGGGCCGGGGCAGCCCCAGCATTTT.

The chain couples TRBV6-5 to TRBJ2-7; maybe TRBD2 (5 bases). The CDR3 extends over 15 amino acids. The V gene lost 0 bases and the J gene lost 0 bases, with 9 bases spanning the gap. CDR1 MNHEY and CDR2 SVGAGI come from the germline V gene. The CDR3 reads CASSYSMGSSYEQYF. CDR3 DNA sequence: TGTGCCAGCAGTTACTCGATGGGGAGCTCCTACGAGCAGTACTTC.

This clone has only a few counts. The chain recombines TRBV11-2 with TRBJ1-1, with 7 bases matching TRBD1. Germline trimming cut 4 bases from V and 5 bases from J; bases unmatched to any gene: 4. CDR3 length: 13 residues. CDR1 and CDR2 (germline): SGHAT, FQNNGV. The CDR3 sequence: CASSWDRRTEAFF. Written as DNA, the CDR3 is TGTGCCAGCAGCTGGGACAGACGGACTGAAGCTTTCTTT.

The chain is built from TRBV6-2 or TRBV6-3 and TRBJ1-3; D perhaps matches TRBD1 (6 bases). This CDR3 contains 15 residues. Germline V gives CDR1 MNHEY, CDR2 SVGEGT. Trimming stripped 2 bases from V and 0 bases from J, with 8 bases between. The CDR3 sequence: CASSYQGSSGNTIYF. DNA of the CDR3: TGTGCCAGCAGTTACCAGGGGAGCTCTGGAAACACCATATATTTT.

The CDR3, as DNA: TGTGCCAGCAGCTTGTCCAGGGAGGGCTACGAGCAGTACTTC. Amino acid sequence: CASSLSREGYEQYF. This chain connects TRBV5-6 to TRBJ2-7; 7 bases match TRBD2. CDR1 is SGHDT and CDR2 is YYEEEE in the germline V gene. This CDR3 spans 14 amino acids. The V gene end was trimmed by 1 base and the J gene end by 3 bases; junction bases not matched to a gene: 4. Full variable domain (outside the CDR3, taken from reference TRBV5-6 and TRBJ2-7): DAGVTQSPTHLIKTRGQQVTLRCSPKSGHDTVSWYQQALGQGPQFIFQYYEEEERQRGNFPDRFSGHQFPNYSSELNVNALLLGDSALYLCASSLSREGYEQYFGPGTRLTVT.

Only a few counts were recorded for this clone. This CDR3 is CASSFSGGNEKLFF. CDR3 DNA: TGTGCCAGCAGTTTTTCCGGGGGTAATGAAAAACTGTTTTTT. The rearrangement joins TRBV27 to TRBJ1-4, with D possibly matching TRBD1 (5 bases). There are 14 residues in the CDR3. Germline V gene sequence: CDR1 MNHEY, CDR2 SMNVEV (reference sequence). V was cut by 3 bases and J by 4 bases, with 9 bases left in between.

V and J are TRBV10-3 and TRBJ1-5, with TRBD1 identical over 7 bases. The CDR3 contains 15 residues. V dropped 6 bases and J dropped 0; count of bases not matched to a gene: 5. CDR1 ENHRY and CDR2 SYGVKD come from the germline V gene. The CDR3 spells CAIREGQNSNQPQHF. The CDR3 DNA sequence: TGTGCCATCAGGGAGGGACAGAATAGCAATCAGCCCCAGCATTTT.